The 7 T cell receptor beta chains listed next were all sequenced from one sample in a study of vaccination and CD4 T cells after COVID-19. Noted treatment: 10-day PBMC culture with coronavirus spike peptide pools or control peptides (ViraFEST assay). The study sequenced cultured CD4+ T cell DNA using the Oncomine TCR Beta short-read assay. TCRdb reanalysed the PCR reads using MiXCR and keeps one entry per CDR3 protein. The sample records 13,000 to 15,000 distinct CDR3 sequences, about 29% being singletons. Their antigens remain unidentified. Sequences were derived from CD4+ T cells from blood, cultured in vitro, sampled before SARS-CoV-2 vaccination. Receptors were obtained from a human donor who received a COVID-19 vaccine.

The rearrangement joins TRBV5-4 to TRBJ1-2; no definite D call. Germline values: CDR1 SGHNT, CDR2 YYREEE (reference sequence). There are 13 residues in the CDR3. The V end lost 0 bases, the J end lost 7 bases, and 10 bases lay between the germline ends. CDR3 amino acids: CASSLVGRGGYTF. The CDR3 nucleotides are TGTGCCAGCAGCTTGGTCGGTCGGGGTGGCTACACCTTC.

Only a few counts were recorded for this clonotype. The CDR3 coding sequence is TGTGCCAGCTCACCGCCCGGGGACAGGGACACTGAAGCTTTCTTT. This translates into CASSPPGDRDTEAFF. The chain has TRBV18 and TRBJ1-1, with 9 positions matching TRBD1. This CDR3 region has 15 residues. V lost 3 bases, J lost 3 bases, and 5 bases stayed unmatched. Germline V lookup: CDR1 KGHSH, CDR2 LQKENI.

This chain links TRBV20-1 with TRBJ1-2, with TRBD1 as a possible D gene (6 bases). Deletions cut 0 bases from V and 9 bases from J, with 11 bases between. Per germline, CDR1 DFQATT and CDR2 SNEGSKA (reference sequence). This CDR3 contains 12 residues. CDR3 nucleotides: TGCAGTGCTAGAGAGGACAGCCTTCGCTACACCTTC. It codes for CSAREDSLRYTF.

The chain recombines TRBV15 with TRBJ2-1; D is uncertain. CDR3 length: 15 amino acids. Germline CDR1 and CDR2: LNHNV and YYDKDF (reference sequence). V was trimmed by 10 bases and J by 0 bases, leaving 16 bases between them. The CDR3 DNA is TGTGCCAGCAGTTTTGACTCGGGCTCCTACAATGAGCAGTTCTTC. It specifies CASSFDSGSYNEQFF.

The chain employs TRBV5-4 and TRBJ2-1, with TRBD2 as a possible D gene (5 bases). The germline V gene has CDR1 SGHNT and CDR2 YYREEE (reference sequence). Trimming shortened V by 4 bases and J by 15 bases, and 20 bases separated the two germline ends. This CDR3 spans 13 amino acids. In DNA, the CDR3 is TGTGCCAGCAGCGCGCCCCCGGGGATCAGGCGGTTCTTC. Translation: CASSAPPGIRRFF.

This clonotype was seen a handful of times. The chain couples TRBV6-1 to TRBJ1-5; 7 bases align to TRBD1. Trimming at V came to 2 bases and at J to 4 bases, leaving 5 bases not matched to a gene. CDR1 is MNHNS and CDR2 is SASEGT in the germline V gene. The CDR3 is made up of 15 amino acids. Here the CDR3 reads CASSETGTANQPQHF. CDR3 nucleotide sequence: TGTGCCAGCAGTGAAACCGGGACAGCTAATCAGCCCCAGCATTTT.

The rearrangement links TRBV4-2 to TRBJ1-3; D perhaps matches TRBD1 (5 bases). The CDR3 runs 20 residues. Trimming removed 1 base from V and 4 bases from J, with 26 bases in between. Germline CDR1 reads LGHNA; CDR2 reads YNFKEQ. The CDR3 nucleotides are TGTGCCAGCAGCCAAGTCTTGGCAGTCTGGGACTCCCTTCTGGGAAACACCATATATTTT. Translation gives CASSQVLAVWDSLLGNTIYF.